This T cell receptor beta chain is drawn from a study of beta chain features in type 1 diabetes. This clone was counted a few times. TCRB transcripts that were expressed got sequenced, as all of the isolated RNA had been reverse transcribed. Each sample of naive, central memory or regulatory T cells had, on average, approximately 4 million reads. TCRdb's copy holds only in-frame clones and misses some; the assay was immunoSEQ multiplex PCR. In the table there are under 250,000 clones, about 30% of which are singletons. The CDR3 has 16 residues. CDR1 and CDR2 (germline): WNHNN, SYGVQD (reference sequence). The V end was cut by 4 bases, the J end by 0 bases, with 13 bases between.

Sequencing was carried out using central memory CD4+ T cells from blood. This chain connects TRBV10-1 to TRBJ2-1; the D gene is possibly TRBD2 (5 bases). The sequence was collected from a man younger than 40 in good health. The CDR3 bases are TGCGCCAGCAGTGTGACCGGGGAAAGCTCCTACAATGAGCAGTTCTTC. It yields the protein CASSVTGESSYNEQFF.